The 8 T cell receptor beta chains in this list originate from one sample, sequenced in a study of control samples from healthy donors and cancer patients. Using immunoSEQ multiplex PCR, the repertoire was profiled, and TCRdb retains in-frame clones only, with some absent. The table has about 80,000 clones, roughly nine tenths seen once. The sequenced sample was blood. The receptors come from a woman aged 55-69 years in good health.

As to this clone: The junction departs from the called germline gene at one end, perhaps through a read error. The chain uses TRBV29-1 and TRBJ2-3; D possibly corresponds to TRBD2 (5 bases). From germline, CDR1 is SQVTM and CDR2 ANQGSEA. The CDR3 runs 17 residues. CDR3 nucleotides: TGCAACGTTGAGGGTTCGGGCCGTTATTTGGGCACAGATACGCAGTATTTT. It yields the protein CNVEGSGRYLGTDTQYF.

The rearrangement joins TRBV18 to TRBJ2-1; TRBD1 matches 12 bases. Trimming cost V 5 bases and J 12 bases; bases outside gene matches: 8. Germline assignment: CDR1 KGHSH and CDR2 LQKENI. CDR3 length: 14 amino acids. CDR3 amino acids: CASSGDRGRFTQFF. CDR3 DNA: TGTGCCAGCTCAGGGGACAGGGGGCGATTCACGCAGTTCTTC.

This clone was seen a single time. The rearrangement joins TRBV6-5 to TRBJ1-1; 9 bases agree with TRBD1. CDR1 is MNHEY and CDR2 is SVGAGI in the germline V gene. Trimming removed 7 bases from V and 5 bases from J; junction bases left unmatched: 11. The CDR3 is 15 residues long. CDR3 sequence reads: CASNDPGQGLTEAFF. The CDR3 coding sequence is TGTGCCAGCAACGATCCGGGACAGGGTTTGACTGAAGCTTTCTTT.

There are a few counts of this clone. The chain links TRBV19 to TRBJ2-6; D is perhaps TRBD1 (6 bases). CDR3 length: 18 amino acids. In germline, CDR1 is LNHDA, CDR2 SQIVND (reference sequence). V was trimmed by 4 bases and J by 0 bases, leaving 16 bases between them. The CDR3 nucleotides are TGTGCCAGTAGTAGGGGGCCAGGGGCCAGCTCTGGGGCCAACGTCCTGACTTTC. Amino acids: CASSRGPGASSGANVLTF.

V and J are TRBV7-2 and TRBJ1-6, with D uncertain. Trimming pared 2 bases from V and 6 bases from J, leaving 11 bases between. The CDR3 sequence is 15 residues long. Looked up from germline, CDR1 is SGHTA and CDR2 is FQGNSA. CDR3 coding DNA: TGTGCCAGCAGCTTAAGGTCCTGGGGTAATTCACCCCTCCACTTT. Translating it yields CASSLRSWGNSPLHF.

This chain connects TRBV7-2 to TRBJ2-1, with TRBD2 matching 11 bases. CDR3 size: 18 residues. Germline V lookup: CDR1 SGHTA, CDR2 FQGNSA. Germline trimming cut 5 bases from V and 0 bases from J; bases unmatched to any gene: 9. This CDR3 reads CASSGGTSGSSSYNEQFF. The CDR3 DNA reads TGTGCCAGCAGCGGGGGGACTAGCGGCTCTAGCTCCTACAATGAGCAGTTCTTC.

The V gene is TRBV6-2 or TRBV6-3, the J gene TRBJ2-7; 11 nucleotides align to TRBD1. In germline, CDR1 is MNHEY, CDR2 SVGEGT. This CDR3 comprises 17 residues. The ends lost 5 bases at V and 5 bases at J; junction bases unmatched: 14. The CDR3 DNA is TGTGCCAGCAGTCAACCCCCCAGGACAGGGGGCTTCCACGAGCAGTACTTC. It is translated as CASSQPPRTGGFHEQYF.

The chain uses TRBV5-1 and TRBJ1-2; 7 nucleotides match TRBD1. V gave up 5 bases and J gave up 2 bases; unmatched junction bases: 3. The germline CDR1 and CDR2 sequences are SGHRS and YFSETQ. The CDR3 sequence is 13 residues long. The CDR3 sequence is CASSEQGNYGYTF. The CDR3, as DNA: TGCGCCAGCAGTGAACAGGGGAACTATGGCTACACCTTC.